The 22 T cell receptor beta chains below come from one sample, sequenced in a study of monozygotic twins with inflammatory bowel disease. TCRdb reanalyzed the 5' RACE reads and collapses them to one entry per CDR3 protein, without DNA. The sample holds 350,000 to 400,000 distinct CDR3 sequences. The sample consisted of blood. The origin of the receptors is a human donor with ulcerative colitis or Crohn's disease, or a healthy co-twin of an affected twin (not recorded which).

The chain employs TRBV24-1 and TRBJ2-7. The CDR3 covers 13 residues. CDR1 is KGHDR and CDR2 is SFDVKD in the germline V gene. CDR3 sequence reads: CATSLGAFYEQYF.

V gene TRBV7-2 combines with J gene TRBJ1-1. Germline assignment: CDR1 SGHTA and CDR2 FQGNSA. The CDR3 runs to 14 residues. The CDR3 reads CASSLEVMNTEAFF.

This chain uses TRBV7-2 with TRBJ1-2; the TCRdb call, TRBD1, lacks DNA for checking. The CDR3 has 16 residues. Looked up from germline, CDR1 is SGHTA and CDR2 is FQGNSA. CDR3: CASSLIPGQGVFRYTF.

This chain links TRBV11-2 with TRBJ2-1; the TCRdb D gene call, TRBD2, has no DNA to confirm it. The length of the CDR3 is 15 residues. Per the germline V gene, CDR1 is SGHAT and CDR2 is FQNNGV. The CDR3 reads CASSIGSGGDLEQFF.

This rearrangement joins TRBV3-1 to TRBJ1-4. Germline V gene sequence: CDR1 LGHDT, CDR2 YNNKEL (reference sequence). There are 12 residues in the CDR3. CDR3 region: CASSSLGEKLFF.

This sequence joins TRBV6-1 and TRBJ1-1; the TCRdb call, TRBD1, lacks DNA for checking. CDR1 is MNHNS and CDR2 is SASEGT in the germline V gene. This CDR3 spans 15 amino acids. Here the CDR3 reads CASSEWGTGNTEAFF.

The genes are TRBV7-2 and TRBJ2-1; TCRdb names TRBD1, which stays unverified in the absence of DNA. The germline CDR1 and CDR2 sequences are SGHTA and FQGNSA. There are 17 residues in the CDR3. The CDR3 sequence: CASLPYKGGLGYNEQFF. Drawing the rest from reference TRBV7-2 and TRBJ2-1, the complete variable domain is GAGVSQSPSNKVTEKGKDVELRCDPISGHTALYWYRQSLGQGLEFLIYFQGNSAPDKSGLPSDRFSAERTGGSVSTLTIQRTQQEDSAVYLCASLPYKGGLGYNEQFFGPGTRLTVL.

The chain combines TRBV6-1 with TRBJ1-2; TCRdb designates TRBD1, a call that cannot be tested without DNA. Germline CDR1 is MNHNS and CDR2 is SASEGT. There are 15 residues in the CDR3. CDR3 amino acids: CASRITGPWIGGYTF.

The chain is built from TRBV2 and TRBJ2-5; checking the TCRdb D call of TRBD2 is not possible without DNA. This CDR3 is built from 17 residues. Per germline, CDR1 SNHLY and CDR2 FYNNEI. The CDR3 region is CASRRDQGGTRMETQYF. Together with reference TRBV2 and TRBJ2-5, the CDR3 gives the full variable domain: EPEVTQTPSHQVTQMGQEVILRCVPISNHLYFYWYRQILGQKVEFLVSFYNNEISEKSEIFDDQFSVERPDGSNFTLKIRSTKLEDSAMYFCASRRDQGGTRMETQYFGPGTRLLVL.

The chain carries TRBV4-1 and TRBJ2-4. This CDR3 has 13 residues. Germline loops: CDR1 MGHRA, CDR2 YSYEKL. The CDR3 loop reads CASSHDGENIQYF.

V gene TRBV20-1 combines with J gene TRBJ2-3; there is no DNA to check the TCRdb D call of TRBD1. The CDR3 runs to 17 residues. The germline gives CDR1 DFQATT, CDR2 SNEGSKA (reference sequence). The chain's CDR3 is CSAIRGGEVPTFDTQYF.

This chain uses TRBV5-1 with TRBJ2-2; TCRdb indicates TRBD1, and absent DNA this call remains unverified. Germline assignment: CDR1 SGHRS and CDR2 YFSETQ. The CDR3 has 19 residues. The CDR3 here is CASYSRGEGKVPNTGELFF.

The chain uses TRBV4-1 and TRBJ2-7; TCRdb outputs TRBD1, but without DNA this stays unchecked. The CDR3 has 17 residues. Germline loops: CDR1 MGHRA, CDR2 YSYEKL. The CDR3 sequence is CASSQNPGQARAYEQYF.

CDR3 loop: CASSLEGSFSYNEQFF. The chain employs TRBV5-1 and TRBJ2-1; the D gene TCRdb calls, TRBD1, cannot be checked with no DNA. Germline CDR1 and CDR2: SGHRS and YFSETQ. This CDR3 contains 16 residues.

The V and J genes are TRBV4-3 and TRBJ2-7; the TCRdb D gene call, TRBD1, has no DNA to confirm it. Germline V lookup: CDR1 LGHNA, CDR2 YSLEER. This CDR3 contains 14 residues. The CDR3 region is CASSQGALSREQYF.

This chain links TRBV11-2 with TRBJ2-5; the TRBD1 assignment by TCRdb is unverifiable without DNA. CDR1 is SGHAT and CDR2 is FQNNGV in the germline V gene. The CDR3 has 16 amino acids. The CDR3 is CASSPSRGAVLETQYF.

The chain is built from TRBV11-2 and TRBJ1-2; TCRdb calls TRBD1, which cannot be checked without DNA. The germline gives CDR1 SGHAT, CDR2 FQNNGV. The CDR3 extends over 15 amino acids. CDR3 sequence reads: CASSLDRDSLYGYTF.

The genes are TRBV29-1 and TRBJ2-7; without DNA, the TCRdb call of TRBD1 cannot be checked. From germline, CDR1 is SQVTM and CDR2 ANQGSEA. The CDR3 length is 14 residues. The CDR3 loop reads CSVVRQGAEGEQYF.

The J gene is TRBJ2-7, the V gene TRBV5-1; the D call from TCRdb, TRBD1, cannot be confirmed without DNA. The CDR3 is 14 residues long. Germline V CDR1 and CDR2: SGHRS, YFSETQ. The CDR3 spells CASSPQGQSYEQYF.

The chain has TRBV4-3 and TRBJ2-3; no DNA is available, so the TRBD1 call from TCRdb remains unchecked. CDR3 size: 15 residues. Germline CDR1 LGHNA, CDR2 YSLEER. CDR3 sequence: CASSQDRGGPDTQYF.

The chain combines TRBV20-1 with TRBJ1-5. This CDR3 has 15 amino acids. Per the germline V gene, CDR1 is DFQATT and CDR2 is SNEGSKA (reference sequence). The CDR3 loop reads CSAGRGEGSNQPQHF.

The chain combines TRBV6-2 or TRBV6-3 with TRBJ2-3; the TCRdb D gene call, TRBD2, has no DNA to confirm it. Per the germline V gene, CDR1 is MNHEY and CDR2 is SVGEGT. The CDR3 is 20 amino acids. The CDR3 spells CASSYSRLAGGPSPGDTQYF.